The source of this T cell receptor beta chain is a study of shared clonotypes between healthy human individuals. General study results and limits: In the sorted subsets, rarefaction showed sequencing was incomplete despite large depth.

Replicate PCRs run on sorted subsets employed 150 to 250 ng DNA, about 27,000 T cell genomes. The protocol was immunoSEQ multiplex PCR, while the TCRdb copy is restricted to in-frame clones and leaves out a portion. The sample contains under 1,100,000 clones, around 75% of which appear only once. With regard to this clone: Antigen unknown.

Deletions cut 6 bases from V and 2 bases from J, with 16 bases between. The CDR3 totals 16 residues. From germline, CDR1 is LNHDA and CDR2 SQIVND (reference sequence). The sequenced sample was memory CD4+ T cells sorted from blood. Subset meaning: CD45RA-negative fraction. The clonotype originates from a young man in good health. The chain has TRBV19 and TRBJ2-2, with D possibly being TRBD1 or TRBD2 (6 bases each). The CDR3 sequence: CASRKLGGTNTGELFF. The CDR3 DNA follows: TGTGCCAGTAGGAAGCTAGGGGGGACTAACACCGGGGAGCTGTTTTTT.